Here is one T cell receptor beta chain with its context. Germline V gene data show CDR1 as SGHDT and CDR2 as YYEEEE. V lost 3 bases, J lost 10 bases, and 8 bases stayed unmatched. The CDR3 is 15 amino acids. This record comes from a study of blood T cell repertoires in COVID-19. For the study at large: Sites across the United States, Italy and Spain contributed samples from acute and convalescent COVID-19.

Original data processing: Reference gene primer amplification in the assay estimated nucleated cell counts. The table came from immunoSEQ multiplex PCR; TCRdb's copy has only in-frame clones and leaves some out. The DNA was the basis for D and trimming; V, J and clone size are from that table. The sample holds 120,000 to 150,000 clones, 75% to 85% seen once. The source material was peripheral blood. This chain connects TRBV5-6 to TRBJ1-4, with 11 bases fitting TRBD1. The TCR sequence derives from a man aged 50 to 60 with acute or convalescent COVID-19. CDR3 sequence: CASSSLGQGVRKLFF. The CDR3 DNA reads as TGTGCCAGCAGCTCACTGGGACAGGGGGTACGAAAACTGTTTTTT.